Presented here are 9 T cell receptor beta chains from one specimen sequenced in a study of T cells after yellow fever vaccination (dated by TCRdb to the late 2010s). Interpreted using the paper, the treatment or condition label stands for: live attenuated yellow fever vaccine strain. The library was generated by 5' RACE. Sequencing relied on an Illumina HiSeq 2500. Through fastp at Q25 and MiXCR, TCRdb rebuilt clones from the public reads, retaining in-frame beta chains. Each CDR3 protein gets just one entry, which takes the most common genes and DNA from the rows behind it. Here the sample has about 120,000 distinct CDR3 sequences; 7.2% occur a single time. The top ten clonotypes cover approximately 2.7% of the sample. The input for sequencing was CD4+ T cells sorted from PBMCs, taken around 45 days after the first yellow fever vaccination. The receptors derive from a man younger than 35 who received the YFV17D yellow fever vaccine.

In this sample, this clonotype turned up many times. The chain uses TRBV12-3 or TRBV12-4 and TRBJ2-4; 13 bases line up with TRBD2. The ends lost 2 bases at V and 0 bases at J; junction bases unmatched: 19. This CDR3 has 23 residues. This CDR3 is CASSLLFRHGLAGAPLAKNIQYF. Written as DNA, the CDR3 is TGTGCCAGCAGTTTACTTTTTCGTCACGGACTAGCGGGGGCACCCCTAGCCAAAAACATTCAGTACTTC.

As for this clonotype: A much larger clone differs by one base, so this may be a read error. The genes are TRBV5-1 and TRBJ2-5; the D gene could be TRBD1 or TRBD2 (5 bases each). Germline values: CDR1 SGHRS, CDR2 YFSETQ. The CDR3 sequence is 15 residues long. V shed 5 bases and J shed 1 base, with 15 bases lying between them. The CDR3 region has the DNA TGCGCCAGCAGACTGACCGGGGCCATCCAAGAGACCCAGTACTTC. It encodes CASRLTGAIQETQYF.

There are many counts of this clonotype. The CDR3: CSARDETAGNTIYF. CDR3 DNA: TGCAGTGCTAGAGATGAGACGGCTGGAAACACCATATATTTT. V usage is TRBV20-1 and J usage is TRBJ1-3, with unresolved D. The CDR3 runs 14 residues. V lost 0 bases, J lost 2 bases, and 8 bases lay in between. The germline gives CDR1 DFQATT, CDR2 SNEGSKA (reference sequence).

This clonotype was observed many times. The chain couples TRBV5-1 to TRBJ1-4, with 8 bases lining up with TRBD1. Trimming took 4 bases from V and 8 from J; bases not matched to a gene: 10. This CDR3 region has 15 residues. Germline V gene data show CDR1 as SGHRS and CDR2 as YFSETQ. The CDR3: CASSTQGAIREKLFF. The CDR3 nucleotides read TGCGCCAGCAGCACCCAGGGGGCTATTCGGGAAAAACTGTTTTTT.

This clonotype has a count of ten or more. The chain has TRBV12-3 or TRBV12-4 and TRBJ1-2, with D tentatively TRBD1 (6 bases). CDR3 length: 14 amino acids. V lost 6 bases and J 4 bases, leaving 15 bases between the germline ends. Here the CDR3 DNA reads TGTGCCAGCAGGCCCTTGGGGGGCGCCTATGGCTACACCTTC. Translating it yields CASRPLGGAYGYTF.

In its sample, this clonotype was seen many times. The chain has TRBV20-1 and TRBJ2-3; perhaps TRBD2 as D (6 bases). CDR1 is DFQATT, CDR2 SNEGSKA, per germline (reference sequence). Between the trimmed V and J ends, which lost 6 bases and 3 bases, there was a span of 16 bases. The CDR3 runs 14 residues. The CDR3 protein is CSATTLARTDTQYF. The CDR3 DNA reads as TGCAGTGCCACCACGCTAGCGAGGACAGATACGCAGTATTTT.

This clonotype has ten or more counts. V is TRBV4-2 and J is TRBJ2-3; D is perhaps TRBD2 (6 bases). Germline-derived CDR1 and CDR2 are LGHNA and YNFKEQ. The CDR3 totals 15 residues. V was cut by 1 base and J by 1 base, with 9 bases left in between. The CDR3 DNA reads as TGTGCCAGCAGCCAAGGCGGGATTGGCACAGATACGCAGTATTTT. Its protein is CASSQGGIGTDTQYF.

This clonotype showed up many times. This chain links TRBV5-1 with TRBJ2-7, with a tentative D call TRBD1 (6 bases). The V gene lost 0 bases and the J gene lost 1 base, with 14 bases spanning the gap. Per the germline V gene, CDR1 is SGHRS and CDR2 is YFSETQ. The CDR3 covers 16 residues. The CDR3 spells CASSLEWGLFSYEQYF. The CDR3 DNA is TGCGCCAGCAGCTTGGAATGGGGGCTCTTTTCCTACGAGCAGTACTTC.

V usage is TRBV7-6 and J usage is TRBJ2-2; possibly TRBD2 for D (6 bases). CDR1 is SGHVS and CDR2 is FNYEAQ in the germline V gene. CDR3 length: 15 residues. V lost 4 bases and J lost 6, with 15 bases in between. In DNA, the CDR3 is TGTGCCAGCAGCTCCCCCTGGAGGGTACCCGGGGAGCTGTTTTTT. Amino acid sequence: CASSSPWRVPGELFF. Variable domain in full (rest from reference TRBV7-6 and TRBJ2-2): GAGVSQSPRYKVTKRGQDVALRCDPISGHVSLYWYRQALGQGPEFLTYFNYEAQQDKSGLPNDRFSAERPEGSISTLTIQRTEQRDSAMYRCASSSPWRVPGELFFGEGSRLTVL.